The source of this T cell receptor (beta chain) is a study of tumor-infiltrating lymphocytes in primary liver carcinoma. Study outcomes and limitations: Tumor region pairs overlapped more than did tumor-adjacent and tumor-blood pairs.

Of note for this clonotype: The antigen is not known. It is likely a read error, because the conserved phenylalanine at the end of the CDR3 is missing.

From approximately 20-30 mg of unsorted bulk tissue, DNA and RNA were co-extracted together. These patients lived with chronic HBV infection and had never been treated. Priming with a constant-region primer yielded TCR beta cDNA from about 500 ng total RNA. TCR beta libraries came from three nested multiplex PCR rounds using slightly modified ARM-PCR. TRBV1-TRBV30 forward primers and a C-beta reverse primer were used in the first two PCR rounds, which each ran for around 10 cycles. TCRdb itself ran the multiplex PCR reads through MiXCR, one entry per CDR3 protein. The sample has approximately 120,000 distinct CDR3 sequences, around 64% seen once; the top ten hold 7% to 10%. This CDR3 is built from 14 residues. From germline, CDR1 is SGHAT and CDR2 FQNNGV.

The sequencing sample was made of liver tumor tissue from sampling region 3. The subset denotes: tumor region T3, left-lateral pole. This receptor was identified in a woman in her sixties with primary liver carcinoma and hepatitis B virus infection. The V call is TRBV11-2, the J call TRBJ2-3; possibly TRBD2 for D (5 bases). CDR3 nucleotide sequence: TGTACCAGCAGCTTAGTTGGGAGCACAGATATGCAGTATCTT. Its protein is CTSSLVGSTDMQYL.